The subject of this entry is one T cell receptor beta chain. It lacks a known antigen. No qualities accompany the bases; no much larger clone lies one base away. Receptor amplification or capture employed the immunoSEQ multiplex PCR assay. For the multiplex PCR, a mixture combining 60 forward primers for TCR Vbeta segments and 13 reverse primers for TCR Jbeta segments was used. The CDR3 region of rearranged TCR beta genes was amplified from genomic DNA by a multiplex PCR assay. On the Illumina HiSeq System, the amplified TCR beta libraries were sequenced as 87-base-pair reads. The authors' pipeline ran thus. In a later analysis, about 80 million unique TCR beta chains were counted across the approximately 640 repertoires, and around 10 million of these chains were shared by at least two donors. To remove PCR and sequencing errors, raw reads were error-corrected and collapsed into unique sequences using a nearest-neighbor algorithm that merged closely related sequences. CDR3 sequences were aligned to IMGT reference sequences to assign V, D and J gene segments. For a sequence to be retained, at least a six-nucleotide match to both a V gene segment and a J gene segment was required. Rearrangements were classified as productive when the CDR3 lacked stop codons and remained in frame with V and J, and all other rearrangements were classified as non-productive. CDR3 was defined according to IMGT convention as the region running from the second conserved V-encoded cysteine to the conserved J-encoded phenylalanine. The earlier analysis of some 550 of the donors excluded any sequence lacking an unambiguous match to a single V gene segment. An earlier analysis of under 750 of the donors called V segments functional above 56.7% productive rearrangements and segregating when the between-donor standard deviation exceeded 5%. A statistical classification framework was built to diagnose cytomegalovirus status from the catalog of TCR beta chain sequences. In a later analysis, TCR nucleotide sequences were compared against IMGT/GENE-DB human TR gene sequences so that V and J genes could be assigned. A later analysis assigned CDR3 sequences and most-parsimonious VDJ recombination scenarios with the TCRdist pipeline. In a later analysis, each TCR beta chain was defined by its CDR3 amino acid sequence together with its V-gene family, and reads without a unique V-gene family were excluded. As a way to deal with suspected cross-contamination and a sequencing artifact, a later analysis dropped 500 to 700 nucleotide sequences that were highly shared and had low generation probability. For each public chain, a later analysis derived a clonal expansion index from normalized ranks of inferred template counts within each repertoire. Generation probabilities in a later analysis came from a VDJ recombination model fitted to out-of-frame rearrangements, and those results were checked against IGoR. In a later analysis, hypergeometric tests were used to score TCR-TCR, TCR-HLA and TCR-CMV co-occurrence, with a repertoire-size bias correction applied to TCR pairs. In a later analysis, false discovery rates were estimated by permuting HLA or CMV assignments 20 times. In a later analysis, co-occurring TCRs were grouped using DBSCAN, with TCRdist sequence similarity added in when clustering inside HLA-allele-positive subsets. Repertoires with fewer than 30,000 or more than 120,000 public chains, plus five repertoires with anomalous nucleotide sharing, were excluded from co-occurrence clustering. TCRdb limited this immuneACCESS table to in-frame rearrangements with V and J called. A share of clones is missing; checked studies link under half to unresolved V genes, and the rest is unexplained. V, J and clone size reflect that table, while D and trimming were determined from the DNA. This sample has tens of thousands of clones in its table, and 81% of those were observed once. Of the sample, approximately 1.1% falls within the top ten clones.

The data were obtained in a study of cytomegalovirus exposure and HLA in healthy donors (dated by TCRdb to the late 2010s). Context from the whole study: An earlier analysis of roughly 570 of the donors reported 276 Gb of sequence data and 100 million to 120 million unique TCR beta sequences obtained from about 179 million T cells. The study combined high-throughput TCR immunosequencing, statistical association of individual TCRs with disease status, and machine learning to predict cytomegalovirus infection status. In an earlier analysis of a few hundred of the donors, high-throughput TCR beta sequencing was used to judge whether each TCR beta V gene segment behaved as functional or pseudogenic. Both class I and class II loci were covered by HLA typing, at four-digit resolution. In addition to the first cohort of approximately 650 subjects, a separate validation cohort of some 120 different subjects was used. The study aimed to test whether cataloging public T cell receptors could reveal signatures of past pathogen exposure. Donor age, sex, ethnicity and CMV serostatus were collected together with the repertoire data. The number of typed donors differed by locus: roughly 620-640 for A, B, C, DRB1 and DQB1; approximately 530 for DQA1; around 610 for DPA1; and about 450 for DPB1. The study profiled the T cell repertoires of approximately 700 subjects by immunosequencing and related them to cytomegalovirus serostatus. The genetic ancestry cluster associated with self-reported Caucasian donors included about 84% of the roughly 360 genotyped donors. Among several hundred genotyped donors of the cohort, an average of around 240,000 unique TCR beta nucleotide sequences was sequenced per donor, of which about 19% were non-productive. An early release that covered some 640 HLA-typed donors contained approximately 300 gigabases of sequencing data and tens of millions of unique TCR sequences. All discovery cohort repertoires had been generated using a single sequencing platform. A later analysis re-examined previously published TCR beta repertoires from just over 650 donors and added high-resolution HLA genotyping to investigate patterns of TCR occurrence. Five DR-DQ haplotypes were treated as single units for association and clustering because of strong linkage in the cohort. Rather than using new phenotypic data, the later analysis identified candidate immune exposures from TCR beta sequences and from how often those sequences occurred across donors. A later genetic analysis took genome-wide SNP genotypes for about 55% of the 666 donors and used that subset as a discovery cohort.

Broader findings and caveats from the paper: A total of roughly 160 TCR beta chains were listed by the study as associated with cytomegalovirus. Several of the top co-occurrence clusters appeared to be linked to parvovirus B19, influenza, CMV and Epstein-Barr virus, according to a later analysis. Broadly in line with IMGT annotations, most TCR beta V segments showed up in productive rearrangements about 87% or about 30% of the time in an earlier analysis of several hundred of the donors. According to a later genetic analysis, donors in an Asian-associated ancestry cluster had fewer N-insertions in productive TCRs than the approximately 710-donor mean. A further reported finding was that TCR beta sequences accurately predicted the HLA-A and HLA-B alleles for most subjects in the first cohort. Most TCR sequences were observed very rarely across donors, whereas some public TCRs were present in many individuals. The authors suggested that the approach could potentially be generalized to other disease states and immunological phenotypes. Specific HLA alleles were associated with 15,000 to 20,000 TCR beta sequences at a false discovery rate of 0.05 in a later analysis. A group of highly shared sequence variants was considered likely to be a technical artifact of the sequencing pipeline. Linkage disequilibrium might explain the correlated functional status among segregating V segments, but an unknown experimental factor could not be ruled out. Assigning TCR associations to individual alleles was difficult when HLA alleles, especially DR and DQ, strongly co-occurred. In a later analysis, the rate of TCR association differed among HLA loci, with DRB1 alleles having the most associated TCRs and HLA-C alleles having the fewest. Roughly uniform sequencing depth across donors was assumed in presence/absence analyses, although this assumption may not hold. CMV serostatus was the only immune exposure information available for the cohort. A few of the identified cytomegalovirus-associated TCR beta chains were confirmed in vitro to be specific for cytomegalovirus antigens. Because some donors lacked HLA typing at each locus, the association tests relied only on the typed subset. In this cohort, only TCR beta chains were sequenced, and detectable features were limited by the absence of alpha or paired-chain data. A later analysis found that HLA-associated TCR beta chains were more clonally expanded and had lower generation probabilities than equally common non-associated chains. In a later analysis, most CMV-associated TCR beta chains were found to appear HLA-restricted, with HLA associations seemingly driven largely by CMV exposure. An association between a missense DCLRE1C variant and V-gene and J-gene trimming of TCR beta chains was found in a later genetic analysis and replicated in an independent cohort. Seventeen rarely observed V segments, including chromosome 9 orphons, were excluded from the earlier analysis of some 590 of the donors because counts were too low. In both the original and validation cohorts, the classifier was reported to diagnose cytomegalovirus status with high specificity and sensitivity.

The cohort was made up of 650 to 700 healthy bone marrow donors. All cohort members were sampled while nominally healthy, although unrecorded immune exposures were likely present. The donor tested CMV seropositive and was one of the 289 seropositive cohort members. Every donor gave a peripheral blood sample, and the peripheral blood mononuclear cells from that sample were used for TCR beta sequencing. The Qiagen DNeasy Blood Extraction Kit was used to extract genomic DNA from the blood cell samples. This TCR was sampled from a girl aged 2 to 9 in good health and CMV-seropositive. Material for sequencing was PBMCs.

The CDR3 amino acid sequence is: CASKSFTGRAEAFF. The DNA sequence follows: TGTGCCAGCAAATCCTTTACAGGGCGCGCTGAAGCTTTCTTT. This sequence uses TRBV28 and TRBJ1-1; matching of 6 bases hints at TRBD1 as the D gene. For CDR1 and CDR2, the germline V gene lists MDHEN and SYDVKM. The CDR3 measures 14 amino acids from cysteine to phenylalanine. Just CDR3 DNA is preserved here, 42 bases in frame from base 1. V lost 7 bases and J lost 6 bases; the stretch between them is 18 bases long.